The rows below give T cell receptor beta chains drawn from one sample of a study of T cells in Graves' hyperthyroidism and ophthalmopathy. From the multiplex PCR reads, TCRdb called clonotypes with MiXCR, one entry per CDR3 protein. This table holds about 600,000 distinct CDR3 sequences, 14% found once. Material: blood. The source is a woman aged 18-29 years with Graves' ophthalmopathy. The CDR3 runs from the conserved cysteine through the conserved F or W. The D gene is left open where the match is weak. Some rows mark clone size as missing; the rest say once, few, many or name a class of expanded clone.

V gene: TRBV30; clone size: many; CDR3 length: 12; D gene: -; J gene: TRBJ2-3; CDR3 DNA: TGTGCCTGGATGGGTAAGGACGAAGGGCAGTATTTT; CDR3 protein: CAWMGKDEGQYF
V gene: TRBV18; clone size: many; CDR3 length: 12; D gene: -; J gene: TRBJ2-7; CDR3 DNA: TGTGCCAGCTCGGGAGACAACTACGAGCAGTACTTC; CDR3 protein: CASSGDNYEQYF
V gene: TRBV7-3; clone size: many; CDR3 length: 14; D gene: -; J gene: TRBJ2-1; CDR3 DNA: TGTGCCAGCAGCTTAAAGGGCCTAATAGATGAGCAGTTCTTC; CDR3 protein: CASSLKGLIDEQFF
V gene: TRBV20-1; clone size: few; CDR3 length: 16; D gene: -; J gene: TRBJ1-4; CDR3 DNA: TGCAGTGCTAGAGCCTTGGCTGGGCCGGGGGGTGAAAAACTGTTTTTT; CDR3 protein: CSARALAGPGGEKLFF
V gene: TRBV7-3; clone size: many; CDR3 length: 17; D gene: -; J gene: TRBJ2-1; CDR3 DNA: TGTGCCAGCAGGGGTGGCGGGAAGCCGAGCTCCTACAATGAGCAGTTCTTC; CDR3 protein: CASRGGGKPSSYNEQFF
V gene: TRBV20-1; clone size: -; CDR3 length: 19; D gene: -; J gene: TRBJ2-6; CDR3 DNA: TGCAGTGCTAGAACCGGGCCTGGACCATACCGATCTGGGGCCAACGTCCTGACTTTC; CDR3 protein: CSARTGPGPYRSGANVLTF
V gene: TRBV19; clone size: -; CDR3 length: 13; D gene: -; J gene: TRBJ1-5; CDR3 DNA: TGTGCCAGTAGTATTTACCCCAATCAGCCCCAGCATTTT; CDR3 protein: CASSIYPNQPQHF
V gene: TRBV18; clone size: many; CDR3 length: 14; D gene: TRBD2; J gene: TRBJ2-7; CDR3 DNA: TGTGCCAGCTCACCAAGGACTAGTATAATTGAGCAGTACTTC; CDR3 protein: CASSPRTSIIEQYF
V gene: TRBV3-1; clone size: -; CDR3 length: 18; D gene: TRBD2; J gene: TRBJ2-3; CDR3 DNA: TGTGCCAGCAGCCAAGATTGGGCTAGCGGGAGAATCACAGATACGCAGTATTTT; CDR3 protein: CASSQDWASGRITDTQYF
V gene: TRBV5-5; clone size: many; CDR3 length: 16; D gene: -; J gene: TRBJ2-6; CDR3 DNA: TGTGCCAGCAGCCTCGAAAGGGCAGCTGGGGCCAACGTCCTGACTTTC; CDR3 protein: CASSLERAAGANVLTF
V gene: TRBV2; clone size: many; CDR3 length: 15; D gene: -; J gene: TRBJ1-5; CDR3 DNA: TGTGCCAGCAGTCCAGTGGGGACGAGCAATCAGCCCCAGCATTTT; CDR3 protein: CASSPVGTSNQPQHF
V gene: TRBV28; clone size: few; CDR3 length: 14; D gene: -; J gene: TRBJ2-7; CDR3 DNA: TGTGCCAGCAGTTTCCCTCGGGGCAGCTACGAGCAGTACTTC; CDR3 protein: CASSFPRGSYEQYF
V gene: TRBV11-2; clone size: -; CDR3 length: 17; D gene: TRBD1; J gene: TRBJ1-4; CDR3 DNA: TGTGCCAGCAGCGTAGCGGGACAGGGGGCCTTAGGAGAAAAACTGTTTTTT; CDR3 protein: CASSVAGQGALGEKLFF
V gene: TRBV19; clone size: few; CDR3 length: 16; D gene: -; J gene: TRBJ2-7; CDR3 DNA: TGTGCCAGTAGCCAGCTTCGGGGTCGGGACTCCTACGAGCAGTACTTC; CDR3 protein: CASSQLRGRDSYEQYF
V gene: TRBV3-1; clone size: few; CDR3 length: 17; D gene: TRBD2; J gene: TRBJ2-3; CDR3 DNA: TGTGCCAGCAGCACACGGACTAGCGGGAGTCGCGCAGATACGCAGTATTTT; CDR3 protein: CASSTRTSGSRADTQYF
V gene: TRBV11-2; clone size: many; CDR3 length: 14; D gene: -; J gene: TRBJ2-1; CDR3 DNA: TGTGCCAGCAGCTTAGATGTGACGATGGGAGAGCAGTTCTTC; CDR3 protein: CASSLDVTMGEQFF
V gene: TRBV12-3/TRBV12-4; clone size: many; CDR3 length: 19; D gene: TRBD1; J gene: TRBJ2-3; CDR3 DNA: TGTGCCAGCAGTTCCGGGACAGGGAGGAAGATTTCTAGCACAGATACGCAGTATTTT; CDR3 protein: CASSSGTGRKISSTDTQYF
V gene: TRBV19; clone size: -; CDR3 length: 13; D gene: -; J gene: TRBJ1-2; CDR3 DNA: TGTGCCAGTAGCCCGACACCGAACTATGGCTACACCTTC; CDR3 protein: CASSPTPNYGYTF
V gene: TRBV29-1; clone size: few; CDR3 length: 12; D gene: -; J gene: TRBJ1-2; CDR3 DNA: TGCAGCGTTCCGGGACTCGGCGGGGGCTACACCTTC; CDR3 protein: CSVPGLGGGYTF
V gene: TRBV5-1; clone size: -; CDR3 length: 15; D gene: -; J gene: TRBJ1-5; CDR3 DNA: TGCGCCAGCAGCTTGGAGGACAGAGCCTATCAGCCCCAGCATTTT; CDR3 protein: CASSLEDRAYQPQHF
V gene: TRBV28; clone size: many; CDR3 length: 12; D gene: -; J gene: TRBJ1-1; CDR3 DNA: TGTGCCAGCACCGCAATGAACACTGAAGCTTTCTTT; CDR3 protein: CASTAMNTEAFF
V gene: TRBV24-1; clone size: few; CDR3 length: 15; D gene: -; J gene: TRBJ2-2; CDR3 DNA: TGTGCCACTCGAAGCCAGGGGCAGAACACCGGGGAGCTGTTTTTT; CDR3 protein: CATRSQGQNTGELFF
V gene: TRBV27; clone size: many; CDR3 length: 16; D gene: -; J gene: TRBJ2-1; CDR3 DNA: TGTGCCAGCAGTCAATCTGCCCGGACCCCTTACAATGAGCAGTTCTTC; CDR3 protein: CASSQSARTPYNEQFF
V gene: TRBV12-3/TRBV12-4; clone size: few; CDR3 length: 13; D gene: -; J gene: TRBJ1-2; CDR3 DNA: TGTGCCAGCAGTTTTGCGGGGATACGGGGCTACACCTTC; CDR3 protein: CASSFAGIRGYTF
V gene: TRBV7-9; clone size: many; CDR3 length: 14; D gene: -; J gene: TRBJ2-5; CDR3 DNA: TGTGCCAGCAGCCCAGCAGGGACGCGAGAGACCCAGTACTTC; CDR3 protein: CASSPAGTRETQYF
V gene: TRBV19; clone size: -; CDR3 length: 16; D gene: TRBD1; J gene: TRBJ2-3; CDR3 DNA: TGTGCCAGCGCCCCTCCCCGGGGACAGAGCACAGATACGCAGTATTTT; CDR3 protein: CASAPPRGQSTDTQYF
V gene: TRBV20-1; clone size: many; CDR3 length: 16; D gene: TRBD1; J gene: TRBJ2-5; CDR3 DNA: TGCAGTGCTAGAGATACAAGCCGACAGGGAATAGAGACCCAGTACTTC; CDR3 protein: CSARDTSRQGIETQYF
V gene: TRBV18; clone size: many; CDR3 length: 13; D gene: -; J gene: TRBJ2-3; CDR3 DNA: TGTGCCAGCTCACTATCGGGTTCAGATACGCAGTATTTT; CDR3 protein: CASSLSGSDTQYF
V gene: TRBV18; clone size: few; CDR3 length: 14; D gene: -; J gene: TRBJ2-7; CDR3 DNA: TGTGCCAGCTCACCGACTAGTCGTCCCTACGAGCAGTACTTC; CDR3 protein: CASSPTSRPYEQYF
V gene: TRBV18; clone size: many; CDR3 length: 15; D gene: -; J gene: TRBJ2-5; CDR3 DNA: TGTGCCAGCTCACCAAGCGAGAGGTCGTCTGGGACCCAGTACTTC; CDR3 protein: CASSPSERSSGTQYF
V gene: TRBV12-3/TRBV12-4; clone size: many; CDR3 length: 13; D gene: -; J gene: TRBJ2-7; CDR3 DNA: TGTGCCAGCAGTTTCGCGTCCTCCTACGAGCAGTACTTC; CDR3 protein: CASSFASSYEQYF
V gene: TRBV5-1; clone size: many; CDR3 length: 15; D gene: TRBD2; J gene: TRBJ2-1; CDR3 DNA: TGCGCCAGCAGCTTGGGACTAGCGGGAGAAAATGAGCAGTTCTTC; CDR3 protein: CASSLGLAGENEQFF
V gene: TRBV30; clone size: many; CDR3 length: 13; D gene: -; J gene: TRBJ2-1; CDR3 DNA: TGTGCCTGGAGTGTAGGCCCTGGGAATGAGCAGTTCTTC; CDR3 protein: CAWSVGPGNEQFF
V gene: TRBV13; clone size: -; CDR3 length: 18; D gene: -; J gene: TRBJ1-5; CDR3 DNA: TGTGCCAGCAGCTTAGGCCTAAGTGGTGAATATAGCAATCAGCCCCAGCATTTT; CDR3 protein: CASSLGLSGEYSNQPQHF
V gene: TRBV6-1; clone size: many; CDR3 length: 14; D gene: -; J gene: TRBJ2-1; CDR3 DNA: TGTGCCAGCAGTGACCGAGACCCGCAGGATGAGCAGTTCTTC; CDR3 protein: CASSDRDPQDEQFF
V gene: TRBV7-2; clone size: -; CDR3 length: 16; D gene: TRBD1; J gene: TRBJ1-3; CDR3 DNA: TGTGCCAGCAGCTTAGGAGGACAGGTCTCTGGAAACACCATATATTTT; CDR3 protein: CASSLGGQVSGNTIYF
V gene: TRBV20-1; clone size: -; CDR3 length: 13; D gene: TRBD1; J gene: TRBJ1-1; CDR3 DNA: TGCAGTGCTAGAGCAGACAGGGAGACTGAAGCTTTCTTT; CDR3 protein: CSARADRETEAFF
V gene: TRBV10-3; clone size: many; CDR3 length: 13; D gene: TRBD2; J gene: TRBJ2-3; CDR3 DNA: TGTGCCATGGGACTAGCGGGAGGGGATACGCAGTATTTT; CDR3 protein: CAMGLAGGDTQYF
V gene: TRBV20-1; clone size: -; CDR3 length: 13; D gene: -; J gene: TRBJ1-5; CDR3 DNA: TGCAGTGCCACAACAGGGAACAATCAGCCCCAGCATTTT; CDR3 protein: CSATTGNNQPQHF
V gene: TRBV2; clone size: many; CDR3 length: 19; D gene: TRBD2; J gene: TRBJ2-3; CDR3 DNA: TGTGCCAGCAGGGAAGGAGCGGGAGGAACTGTCTTGAGCACAGATACGCAGTATTTT; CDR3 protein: CASREGAGGTVLSTDTQYF
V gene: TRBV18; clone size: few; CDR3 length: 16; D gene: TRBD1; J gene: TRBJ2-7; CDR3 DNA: TGTGCCAGCTCACCACAGGGACAGGACCTCTACTACGAGCAGTACTTC; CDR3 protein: CASSPQGQDLYYEQYF
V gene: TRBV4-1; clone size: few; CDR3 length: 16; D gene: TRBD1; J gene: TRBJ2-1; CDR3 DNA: TGCGCCAGCAGCAGTCCCAGGACAGGGAACTACAATGAGCAGTTCTTC; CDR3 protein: CASSSPRTGNYNEQFF
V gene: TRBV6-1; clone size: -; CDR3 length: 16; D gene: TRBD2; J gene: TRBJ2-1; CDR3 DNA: TGTGCCAGCAGTTACAGCGGGGGGAGCTCCTACAATGAGCAGTTCTTC; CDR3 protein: CASSYSGGSSYNEQFF
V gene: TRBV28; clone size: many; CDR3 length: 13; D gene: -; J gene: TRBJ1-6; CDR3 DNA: TGTGCCAGCAGTTTTGGCCAGGAGGGGACCCTCCACTTT; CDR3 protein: CASSFGQEGTLHF
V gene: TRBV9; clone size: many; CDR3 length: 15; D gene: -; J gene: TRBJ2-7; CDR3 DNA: TGTGCCAGCAGCCCTAGAGAGGGGAGCTCCTACGAGCAGTACTTC; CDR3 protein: CASSPREGSSYEQYF
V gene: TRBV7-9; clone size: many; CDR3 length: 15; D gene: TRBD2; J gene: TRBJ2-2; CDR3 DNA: TGTGCCAGCAGCTCAGAAAGCGGGAAGGCCGGGGAGCTGTTTTTT; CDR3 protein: CASSSESGKAGELFF
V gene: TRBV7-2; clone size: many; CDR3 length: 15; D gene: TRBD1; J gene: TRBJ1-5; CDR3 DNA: TGTGCCAGCAGCCAGGACAGGGGTAACAATCAGCCCCAGCATTTT; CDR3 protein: CASSQDRGNNQPQHF
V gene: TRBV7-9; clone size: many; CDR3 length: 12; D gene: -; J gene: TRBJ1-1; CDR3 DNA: TGTGCCAGCAGCTCTGACGACACTGAAGCTTTCTTT; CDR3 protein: CASSSDDTEAFF
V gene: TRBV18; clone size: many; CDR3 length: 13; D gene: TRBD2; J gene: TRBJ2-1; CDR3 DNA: TGTGCCAGCTCCAGCGGGAACCACAATGAGCAGTTCTTC; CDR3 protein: CASSSGNHNEQFF
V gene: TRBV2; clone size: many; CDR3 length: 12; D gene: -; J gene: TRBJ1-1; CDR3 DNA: TGTGCCATCCCAGAGGCGATGGACGCAGCTTTCTTT; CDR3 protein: CAIPEAMDAAFF
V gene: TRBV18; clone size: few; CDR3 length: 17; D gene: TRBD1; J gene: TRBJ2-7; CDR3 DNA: TGTGCCAGCTCACCACGCGGCCAGGCAGGGGGTTCGTACGAGCAGTACTTC; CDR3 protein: CASSPRGQAGGSYEQYF
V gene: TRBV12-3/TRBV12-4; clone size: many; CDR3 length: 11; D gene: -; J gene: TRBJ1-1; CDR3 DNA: TGTGCCAGCAGAATCACCACTGAAGCTTTCTTT; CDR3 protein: CASRITTEAFF
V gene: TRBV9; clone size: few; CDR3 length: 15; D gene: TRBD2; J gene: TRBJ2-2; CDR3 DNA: TGTGCCAGCAGCGAAGGACTAGAGGTTTCTCGGGAGCTGTTTTTT; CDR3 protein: CASSEGLEVSRELFF
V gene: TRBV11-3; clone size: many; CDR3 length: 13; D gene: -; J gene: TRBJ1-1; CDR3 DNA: TGTGCCAGCAGTTTATTGGGGAACACTGAAGCTTTCTTT; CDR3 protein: CASSLLGNTEAFF
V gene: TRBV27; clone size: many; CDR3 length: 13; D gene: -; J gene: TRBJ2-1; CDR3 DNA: TGTGCCAGCAGTTTATCAGCCCAGCAGGTGAGGTTCTTC; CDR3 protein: CASSLSAQQVRFF
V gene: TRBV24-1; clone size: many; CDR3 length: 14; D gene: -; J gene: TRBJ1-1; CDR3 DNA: TGTGCCACCAGTGAGGGCCCATCGGTCACTGAAGCTTTCTTT; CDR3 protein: CATSEGPSVTEAFF